The next 20 T cell receptor beta chains were all read from a single sample in a study of long-term antiretroviral therapy in people with HIV. The immunoSEQ assay was v3.0, run at survey level. Repertoires were generated with immunoSEQ multiplex PCR, while TCRdb's copy carries only in-frame clones and drops some. The data show 20,000 to 25,000 clones, 75% to 85% seen once. Sequenced material: unsorted PBMCs, taken 0.1 years before starting antiretroviral therapy. The receptor source for this set is a young man with HIV.

V gene TRBV30 combines with J gene TRBJ2-2, with TRBD2 matching 14 bases. With 8 bases clipped from V and 1 base from J, the junction kept 9 bases outside the gene matches. The CDR3 spans 17 residues. Germline V gene lookup returns CDR1 GTSNPN and CDR2 SVGIG (reference sequence). The CDR3 DNA is TGTGCCCAGAACGGCGGACTAGCGGGGGGGAACACCGGGGAGCTGTTTTTT. Translation gives CAQNGGLAGGNTGELFF.

This sequence joins TRBV29-1 and TRBJ2-5, with D tentatively TRBD1 or TRBD2 (6 bases each). The CDR3 has 14 amino acids. The germline CDR1 and CDR2 sequences are SQVTM and ANQGSEA. Trimming removed 2 bases from V and 5 bases from J, with 15 bases in between. CDR3 coding DNA: TGCAGCGTTGAATTCCGGGGGCCGTGGGAGACCCAGTACTTC. Protein sequence: CSVEFRGPWETQYF. The whole variable domain, remainder taken from reference TRBV29-1 and TRBJ2-5, is SAVISQKPSRDICQRGTSLTIQCQVDSQVTMMFWYRQQPGQSLTLIATANQGSEATYESGFVIDKFPISRPNLTFSTLTVSNMSPEDSSIYLCSVEFRGPWETQYFGPGTRLLVL.

This clone has only one observation. The chain employs TRBV6-1 and TRBJ2-6; D gene uncertain. The CDR3 totals 14 residues. Trimming left V 1 base short and J 1 base short, with 2 bases between. Looked up from germline, CDR1 is MNHNS and CDR2 is SASEGT. This CDR3 reads CASSEGSGANVLTF. CDR3 in DNA: TGTGCCAGCAGTGAAGGGTCTGGGGCCAACGTCCTGACTTTC.

This chain uses TRBV10-2 with TRBJ2-1; D unclear. The CDR3 runs to 13 residues. CDR1 WSHSY and CDR2 SAAADI come from the germline V gene. V was shortened by 7 bases and J by 0 bases, with 7 bases between the two germline ends. CDR3 region: CASTQSSYNEQFF. DNA of the CDR3: TGCGCCAGCACCCAGAGCTCCTACAATGAGCAGTTCTTC.

The chain recombines TRBV7-2 with TRBJ2-5, with D tentatively TRBD2 (5 bases). CDR1 and CDR2 from the germline V gene are SGHTA and FQGNSA. Trimming pared 1 base from V and 2 bases from J, leaving 8 bases between. The CDR3 contains 14 residues. The CDR3 loop is CASSLVRGQETQYF. The DNA for the CDR3 is TGTGCCAGCAGCTTAGTTCGCGGGCAAGAGACCCAGTACTTC.

The chain combines TRBV7-2 with TRBJ2-1; the match to TRBD2 covers 11 bases. The CDR3 contains 17 residues. The V gene end was trimmed by 1 base and the J gene end by 1 base; junction bases not matched to a gene: 3. In germline, CDR1 is SGHTA, CDR2 FQGNSA. The CDR3 is CASSLGGTSGSYNEQFF. The DNA of the CDR3 is TGTGCCAGCAGCTTAGGTGGGACTAGCGGATCCTACAATGAGCAGTTCTTC. Based on the CDR3 plus reference TRBV7-2 and TRBJ2-1, the full variable domain is GAGVSQSPSNKVTEKGKDVELRCDPISGHTALYWYRQSLGQGLEFLIYFQGNSAPDKSGLPSDRFSAERTGGSVSTLTIQRTQQEDSAVYLCASSLGGTSGSYNEQFFGPGTRLTVL.

The CDR3 spells CASSLTSRLDYGYTF. CDR3 sequence (DNA): TGTGCCAGCAGTTTAACGTCCCGGTTAGACTATGGCTACACCTTC. The V and J genes are TRBV28 and TRBJ1-2; D is uncertain. V lost 2 bases and J lost 3, with 13 bases in between. Germline V gene lookup returns CDR1 MDHEN and CDR2 SYDVKM. There are 15 residues in the CDR3.

V usage is TRBV18 and J usage is TRBJ2-2; D gene ambiguous. Germline V gene sequence: CDR1 KGHSH, CDR2 LQKENI. The CDR3 totals 11 residues. Trimming stripped 4 bases from V and 9 bases from J, with 6 bases between. The CDR3 nucleotides are TGTGCCAGCTCACTTAACTGGGAGCTGTTTTTT. Its protein product is CASSLNWELFF.

This clone is labeled medium-sized. CDR3 nucleotides: TGTGCCAGCAGCCGGGAGTTAACAGATACGCAGTATTTT. Translating it yields CASSRELTDTQYF. The chain is built from TRBV7-3 and TRBJ2-3, with D maybe TRBD2 (6 bases). Germline loops: CDR1 SGHTA, CDR2 FQGTGA. CDR3 length: 13 residues. The V and J ends lost 5 bases and 3 bases respectively, with 9 bases between them.

This sequence joins TRBV7-9 and TRBJ1-1, with 9 bases matching TRBD1. The CDR3 loop spans 14 amino acids. The germline V gene encodes CDR1 SEHNR and CDR2 FQNEAQ (reference sequence). V lost 4 bases, J lost 3 bases, and 3 bases stayed unmatched. CDR3 sequence: CASSSTGGYTEAFF. The CDR3 region has the DNA TGTGCCAGCAGCTCAACAGGGGGCTACACTGAAGCTTTCTTT.

The chain couples TRBV30 to TRBJ1-3; unclear D gene. The germline V and J ends were trimmed by 4 bases and 0 bases, with 10 bases remaining between them. CDR3 length: 14 residues. Germline V lookup: CDR1 GTSNPN, CDR2 SVGIG (reference sequence). This CDR3 reads CAWKKGNSGNTIYF. In DNA form, the CDR3 reads TGTGCCTGGAAAAAGGGAAACTCTGGAAACACCATATATTTT.

The chain combines TRBV2 with TRBJ2-7, with unresolved D. Germline V gene lookup returns CDR1 SNHLY and CDR2 FYNNEI. This CDR3 region has 13 residues. Trimming shortened V by 8 bases and J by 1 base, and 12 bases separated the two germline ends. CDR3 in DNA: TGTGCCAGCGTACGGGTGGTATCCTACGAGCAGTACTTC. Its translation: CASVRVVSYEQYF. Filled out from reference TRBV2 and TRBJ2-7, the complete variable domain reads EPEVTQTPSHQVTQMGQEVILRCVPISNHLYFYWYRQILGQKVEFLVSFYNNEISEKSEIFDDQFSVERPDGSNFTLKIRSTKLEDSAMYFCASVRVVSYEQYFGPGTRLTVT.

The CDR3 reads CASSESANTEAFF. The CDR3 region has the DNA TGTGCCAGCAGTGAATCGGCAAACACTGAAGCTTTCTTT. V usage is TRBV25-1 and J usage is TRBJ1-1; D remains ambiguous. Germline CDR1 is MGHDK and CDR2 is SYGVNS. This CDR3 is built from 13 residues. Trimming took 1 base from V and 2 from J, leaving 5 bases between them.

This chain joins TRBV21-1 and TRBJ1-5; the table calls TRBD1, which could not be checked here. TRBV21-1 is a listed pseudogene. The CDR3 runs 19 residues. DNA of the CDR3: TGTGCCAGCAGCTCAACAAGGTGCCTAGGGCAGGGGAAGAATCAGCCCCAGCATTTT. Protein sequence: CASSSTRCLGQGKNQPQHF.

This chain links TRBV5-6 with TRBJ2-7, with D perhaps being TRBD1 or TRBD2 (6 bases each). CDR3 length equals 15 residues. The V gene lost 3 bases and the J gene lost 0 bases, with 13 bases spanning the gap. Per the germline V gene, CDR1 is SGHDT and CDR2 is YYEEEE. The CDR3 region has the DNA TGTGCCAGCAGCTCCCACCCGGGGGCCTCCTACGAGCAGTACTTC. It yields the protein CASSSHPGASYEQYF. Supplemented by reference TRBV5-6 and TRBJ2-7, the full variable domain reads DAGVTQSPTHLIKTRGQQVTLRCSPKSGHDTVSWYQQALGQGPQFIFQYYEEEERQRGNFPDRFSGHQFPNYSSELNVNALLLGDSALYLCASSSHPGASYEQYFGPGTRLTVT.

The chain links TRBV7-9 to TRBJ1-5; D is unclear. V was trimmed by 6 bases and J by 1 base, leaving 10 bases between them. CDR1 SEHNR and CDR2 FQNEAQ come from the germline V gene (reference sequence). This CDR3 contains 14 residues. The DNA of the CDR3 is TGTGCCAGCAGGTTCGAAGGCAGCAATCAGCCCCAGCATTTT. It yields the protein CASRFEGSNQPQHF.

This clone was seen a handful of times. The chain employs TRBV6-1 and TRBJ1-2, with no clear D. CDR1 MNHNS and CDR2 SASEGT come from the germline V gene. V was pared by 4 bases and J by 0 bases, with 6 bases between. The CDR3 has 13 amino acids. This CDR3 is CASSGLSNYGYTF. The CDR3 nucleotides are TGTGCCAGCAGTGGATTATCTAACTATGGCTACACCTTC.

This clone was seen more than once but under ten times. The chain is built from TRBV7-9 and TRBJ2-7, with D perhaps TRBD2 (6 bases). Germline CDR1 SEHNR, CDR2 FQNEAQ (reference sequence). Trimming removed 7 bases at V and 6 bases at J, with 13 bases between. The CDR3 length is 12 residues. CDR3 loop: CASTQWEAEQYF. CDR3 bases: TGTGCCAGCACCCAGTGGGAGGCCGAGCAGTACTTC.

J is TRBJ2-3 and V is TRBV30; TRBD1 agrees at 8 bases. The CDR3 extends over 16 amino acids. V lost 0 bases to trimming and J lost 4 bases; unmatched junction nucleotides: 9. In germline, CDR1 is GTSNPN, CDR2 SVGIG (reference sequence). This CDR3 is CAWSVRGRGLADTQYF. The CDR3 bases are TGTGCCTGGAGTGTACGCGGCAGGGGGCTTGCAGATACGCAGTATTTT.

V usage is TRBV5-4 and J usage is TRBJ2-5; perhaps D is TRBD1 or TRBD2 (5 bases each). Trimming removed 3 bases at V and 4 bases at J, with 10 bases between. CDR3 length: 13 residues. CDR1 is SGHNT, CDR2 YYREEE, per germline (reference sequence). The chain's CDR3 is CASSWGRGETQYF. The CDR3 DNA sequence: TGTGCCAGCAGCTGGGGCCGGGGAGAGACCCAGTACTTC.